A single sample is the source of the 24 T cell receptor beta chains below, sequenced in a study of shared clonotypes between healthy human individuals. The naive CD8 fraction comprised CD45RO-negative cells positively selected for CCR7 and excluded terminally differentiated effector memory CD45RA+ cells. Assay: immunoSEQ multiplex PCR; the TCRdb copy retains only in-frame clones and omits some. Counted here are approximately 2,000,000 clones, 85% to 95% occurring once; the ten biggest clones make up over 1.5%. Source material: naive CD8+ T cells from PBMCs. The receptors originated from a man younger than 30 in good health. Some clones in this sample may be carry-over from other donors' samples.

The CDR3: CASSAKTGTGSNEQFF. In nucleotides, the CDR3 is TGTGCCAGCAGCGCAAAAACCGGGACAGGGTCAAATGAGCAGTTCTTC. The chain joins TRBV9 to TRBJ2-1; 9 nucleotides match TRBD1. Trimming cost V 3 bases and J 7 bases; bases outside gene matches: 11. The CDR3 loop spans 16 amino acids. In germline, CDR1 is SGDLS, CDR2 YYNGEE.

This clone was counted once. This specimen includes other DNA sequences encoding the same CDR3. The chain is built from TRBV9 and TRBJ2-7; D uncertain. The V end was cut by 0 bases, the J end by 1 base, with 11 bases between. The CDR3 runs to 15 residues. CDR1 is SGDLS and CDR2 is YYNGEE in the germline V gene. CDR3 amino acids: CASSVGAGDSYEQYF. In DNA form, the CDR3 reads TGTGCCAGCAGCGTAGGGGCTGGCGATTCCTACGAGCAGTACTTC.

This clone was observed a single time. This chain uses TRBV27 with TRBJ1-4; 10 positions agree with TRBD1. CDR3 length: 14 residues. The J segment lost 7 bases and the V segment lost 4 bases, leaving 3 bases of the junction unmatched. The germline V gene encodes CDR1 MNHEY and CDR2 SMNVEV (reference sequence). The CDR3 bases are TGTGCCAGCAGTTATGGACAGGGGGGTGAAAAACTGTTTTTT. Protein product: CASSYGQGGEKLFF.

CDR3 nucleotide sequence: TGTGCCAGCCACCAGACAGGGAACACTGAAGCTTTCTTT. Translation gives CASHQTGNTEAFF. The chain links TRBV28 to TRBJ1-1; TRBD1 might be the D (6 bases). In germline, CDR1 is MDHEN, CDR2 SYDVKM. Trimming took 8 bases from V and 1 from J, leaving 11 bases between them. The CDR3 is 13 amino acids.

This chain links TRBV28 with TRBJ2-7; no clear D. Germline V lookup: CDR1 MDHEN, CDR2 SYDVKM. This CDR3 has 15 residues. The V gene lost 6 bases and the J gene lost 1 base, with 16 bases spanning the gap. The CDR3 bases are TGTGCCAGCAGCAGCCAGAGGCCACCTTCCTACGAGCAGTACTTC. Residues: CASSSQRPPSYEQYF.

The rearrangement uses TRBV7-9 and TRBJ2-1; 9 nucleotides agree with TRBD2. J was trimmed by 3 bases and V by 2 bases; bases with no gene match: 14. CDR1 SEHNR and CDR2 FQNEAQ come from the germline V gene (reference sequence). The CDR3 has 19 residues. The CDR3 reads CASSLIGSAGGPFYNEQFF. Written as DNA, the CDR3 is TGTGCCAGCAGCTTAATTGGGTCCGCGGGAGGGCCTTTCTACAATGAGCAGTTCTTC.

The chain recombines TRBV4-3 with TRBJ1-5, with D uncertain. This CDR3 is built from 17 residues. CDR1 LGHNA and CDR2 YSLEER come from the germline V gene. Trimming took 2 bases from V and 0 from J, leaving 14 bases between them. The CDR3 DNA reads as TGCGCCAGCAGCCAACAGGCCGGAGGATATAGCAATCAGCCCCAGCATTTT. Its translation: CASSQQAGGYSNQPQHF.

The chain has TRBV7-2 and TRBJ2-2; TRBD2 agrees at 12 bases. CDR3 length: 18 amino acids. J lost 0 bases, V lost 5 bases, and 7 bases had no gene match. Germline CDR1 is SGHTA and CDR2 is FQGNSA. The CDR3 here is CASSPRLAGVPNTGELFF. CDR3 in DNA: TGTGCCAGCAGCCCGAGACTAGCGGGAGTCCCGAACACCGGGGAGCTGTTTTTT. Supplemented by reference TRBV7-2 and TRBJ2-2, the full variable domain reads GAGVSQSPSNKVTEKGKDVELRCDPISGHTALYWYRQSLGQGLEFLIYFQGNSAPDKSGLPSDRFSAERTGGSVSTLTIQRTQQEDSAVYLCASSPRLAGVPNTGELFFGEGSRLTVL.

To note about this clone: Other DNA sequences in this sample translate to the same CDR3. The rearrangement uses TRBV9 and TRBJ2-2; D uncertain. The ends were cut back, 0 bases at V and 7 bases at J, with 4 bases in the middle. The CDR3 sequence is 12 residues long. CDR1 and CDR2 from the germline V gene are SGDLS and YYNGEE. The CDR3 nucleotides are TGTGCCAGCAGCGTAGCTGTCGGGGAGCTGTTTTTT. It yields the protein CASSVAVGELFF.

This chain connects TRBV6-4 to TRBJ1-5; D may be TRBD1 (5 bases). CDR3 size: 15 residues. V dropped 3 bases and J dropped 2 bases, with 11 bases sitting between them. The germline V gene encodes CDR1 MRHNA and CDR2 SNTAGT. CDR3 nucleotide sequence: TGTGCCAGCAGTGAAGGGGCAGGTGGCAATCAGCCCCAGCATTTT. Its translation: CASSEGAGGNQPQHF.

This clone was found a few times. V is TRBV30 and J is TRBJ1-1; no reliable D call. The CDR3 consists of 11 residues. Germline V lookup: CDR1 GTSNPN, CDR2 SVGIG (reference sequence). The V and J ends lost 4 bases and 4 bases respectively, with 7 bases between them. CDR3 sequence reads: CAWNLGTEAFF. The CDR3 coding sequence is TGTGCCTGGAACCTGGGCACTGAAGCTTTCTTT.

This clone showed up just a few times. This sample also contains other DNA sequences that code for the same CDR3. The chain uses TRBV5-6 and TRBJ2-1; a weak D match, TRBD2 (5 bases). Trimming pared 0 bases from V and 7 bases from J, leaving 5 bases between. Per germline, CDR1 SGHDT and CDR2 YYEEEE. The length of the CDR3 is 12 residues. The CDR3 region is CASSLGGNEQFF. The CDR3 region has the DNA TGTGCCAGCAGCTTGGGAGGGAATGAGCAGTTCTTC.

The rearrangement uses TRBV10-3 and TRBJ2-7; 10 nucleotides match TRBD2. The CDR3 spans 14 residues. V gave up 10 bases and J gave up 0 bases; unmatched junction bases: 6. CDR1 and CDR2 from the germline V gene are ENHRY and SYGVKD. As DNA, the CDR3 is TGTGCCAGTGACGCTAGCGGGAGCTCCTACGAGCAGTACTTC. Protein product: CASDASGSSYEQYF.

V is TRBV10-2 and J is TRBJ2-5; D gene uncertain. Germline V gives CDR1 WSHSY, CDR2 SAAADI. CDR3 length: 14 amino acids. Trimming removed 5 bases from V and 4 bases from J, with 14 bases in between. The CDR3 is CASSPGPLGETQYF. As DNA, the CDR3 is TGCGCCAGCAGTCCTGGTCCGCTAGGAGAGACCCAGTACTTC.

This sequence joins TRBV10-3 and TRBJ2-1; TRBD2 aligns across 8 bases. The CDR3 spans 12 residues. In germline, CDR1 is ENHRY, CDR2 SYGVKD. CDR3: CYSGGVEDEQFF. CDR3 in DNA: TGTTACTCGGGGGGGGTGGAGGATGAGCAGTTCTTC.

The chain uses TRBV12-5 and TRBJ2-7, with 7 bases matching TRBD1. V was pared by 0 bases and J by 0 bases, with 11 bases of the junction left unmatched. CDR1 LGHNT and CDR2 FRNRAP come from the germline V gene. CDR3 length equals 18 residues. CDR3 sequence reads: CASGLVRHDRARSYEQYF. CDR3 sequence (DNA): TGTGCTAGTGGTTTGGTACGCCACGACAGGGCTCGCTCCTACGAGCAGTACTTC.

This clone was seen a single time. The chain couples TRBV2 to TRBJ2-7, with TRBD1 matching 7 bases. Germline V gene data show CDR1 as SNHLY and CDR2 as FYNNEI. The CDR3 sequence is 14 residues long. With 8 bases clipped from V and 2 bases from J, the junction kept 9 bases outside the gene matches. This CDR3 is CASGDRDSPYEQYF. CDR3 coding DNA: TGTGCCAGCGGCGATCGGGACAGTCCCTACGAGCAGTACTTC.

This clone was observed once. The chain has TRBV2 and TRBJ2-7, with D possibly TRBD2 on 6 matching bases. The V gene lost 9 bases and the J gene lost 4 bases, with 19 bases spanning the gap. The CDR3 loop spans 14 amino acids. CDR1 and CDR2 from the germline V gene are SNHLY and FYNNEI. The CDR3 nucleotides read TGTGCCAGTAGACTAGGGGTTGGAGAGTACGAGCAGTACTTC. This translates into CASRLGVGEYEQYF. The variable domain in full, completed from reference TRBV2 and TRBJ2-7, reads EPEVTQTPSHQVTQMGQEVILRCVPISNHLYFYWYRQILGQKVEFLVSFYNNEISEKSEIFDDQFSVERPDGSNFTLKIRSTKLEDSAMYFCASRLGVGEYEQYFGPGTRLTVT.

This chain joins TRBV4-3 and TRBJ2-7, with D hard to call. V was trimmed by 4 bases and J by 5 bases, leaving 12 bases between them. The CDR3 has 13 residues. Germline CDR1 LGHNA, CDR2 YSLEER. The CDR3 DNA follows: TGCGCCAGCAGCCTCTCGACGTCGCACGAGCAGTACTTC. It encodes CASSLSTSHEQYF.

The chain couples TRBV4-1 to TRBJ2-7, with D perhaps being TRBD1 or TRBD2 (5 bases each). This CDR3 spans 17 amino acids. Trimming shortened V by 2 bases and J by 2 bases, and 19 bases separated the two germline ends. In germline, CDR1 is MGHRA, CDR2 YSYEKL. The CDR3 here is CASSQYTGTRVTYEQYF. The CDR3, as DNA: TGCGCCAGCAGCCAATACACCGGGACCCGGGTCACCTACGAGCAGTACTTC.

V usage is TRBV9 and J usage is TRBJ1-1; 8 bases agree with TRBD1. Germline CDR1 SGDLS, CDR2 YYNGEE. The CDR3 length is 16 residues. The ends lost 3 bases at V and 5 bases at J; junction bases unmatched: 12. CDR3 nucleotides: TGTGCCAGCAGCGGTCGACAGGGGTCCCCGTTTACTGAAGCTTTCTTT. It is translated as CASSGRQGSPFTEAFF.

The CDR3 coding sequence is TGTGCCTGTCGGACTATCACCGGGGAGCTGTTTTTT. It yields the protein CACRTITGELFF. V usage is TRBV30 and J usage is TRBJ2-2; D is possibly TRBD2 (6 bases). The CDR3 is made up of 12 amino acids. CDR1 is GTSNPN, CDR2 SVGIG, per germline (reference sequence). The V end was cut by 6 bases, the J end by 4 bases, with 9 bases between.

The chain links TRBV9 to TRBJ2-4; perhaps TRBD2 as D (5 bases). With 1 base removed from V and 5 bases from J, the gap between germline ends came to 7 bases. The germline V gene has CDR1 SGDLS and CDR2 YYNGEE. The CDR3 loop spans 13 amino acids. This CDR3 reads CASSVRGENIQYF. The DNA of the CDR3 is TGTGCCAGCAGCGTACGGGGAGAAAACATTCAGTACTTC.

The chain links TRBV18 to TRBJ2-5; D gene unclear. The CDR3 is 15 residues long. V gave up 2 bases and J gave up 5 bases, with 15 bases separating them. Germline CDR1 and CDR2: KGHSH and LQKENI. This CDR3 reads CASSPVRPPEETQYF. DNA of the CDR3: TGTGCCAGCTCACCAGTGAGGCCCCCCGAGGAGACCCAGTACTTC.